This T cell receptor (beta chain) was captured by sequencing in a study of low-dose radiotherapy and immunotherapy resistance in tumors. Study summary: Per fraction, Cohort 1 was given 0.5 Gy every 2 weeks, for a total of 6.5 Gy. Each fraction given to Cohort 2 every two weeks delivered 1 Gy, and the total reached 13 Gy over 26 weeks. Study patients were administered oral aspirin at 300 mg daily for four cycles from cycle 1 day 1. The study administered intravenous cyclophosphamide at 200 mg/m2 every two weeks, one day ahead of radiation and immunotherapy.

Trimming pared 2 bases from V and 4 bases from J, leaving 12 bases between. The CDR3 has 14 amino acids. CDR1 and CDR2 from the germline V gene are SGHRS and YFSETQ. This clonotype was seen a few times. The TCRs were subjected to amplification over around 18 PCR cycles employing a constant-region primer in conjunction with a V-primer adapter. TCRdb reprocessed the reads via MiXCR and lists one record per CDR3 protein. The repertoire has 50,000 or so distinct CDR3 sequences, approximately 35% of them found once; the top ten carry approximately 7.6%. The time point is: after trial treatment. Treatment: LDRT plus nivolumab, ipilimumab, low-dose cyclophosphamide and aspirin (RACIN trial).

This chain connects TRBV5-1 to TRBJ2-5, with D possibly being TRBD1 (5 bases). The sequence was collected from a male donor with rectosigmoid adenocarcinoma. The sequenced sample was PBMCs, obtained after low-dose radiotherapy plus immunotherapy. The CDR3 DNA follows: TGCGCCAGCAGCTTAGGGGTAGTGGTAGAGACCCAGTACTTC. Translation gives CASSLGVVVETQYF.